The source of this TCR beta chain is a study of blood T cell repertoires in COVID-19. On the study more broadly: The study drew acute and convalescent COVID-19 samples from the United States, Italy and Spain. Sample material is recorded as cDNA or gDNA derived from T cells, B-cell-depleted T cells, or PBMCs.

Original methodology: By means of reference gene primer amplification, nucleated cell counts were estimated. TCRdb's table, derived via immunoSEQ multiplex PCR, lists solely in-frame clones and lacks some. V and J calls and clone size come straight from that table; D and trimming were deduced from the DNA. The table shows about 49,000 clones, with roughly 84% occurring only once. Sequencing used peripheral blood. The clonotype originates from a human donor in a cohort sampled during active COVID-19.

This chain's CDR3 is CASSLSGETQYF. Written as DNA, the CDR3 is TGTGCCAGCAGTTTGTCGGGAGAGACCCAGTACTTC. V and J are TRBV12-3 or TRBV12-4 and TRBJ2-5, with unresolved D. V was shortened by 3 bases and J by 4 bases, with 6 bases between the two germline ends. The CDR3 is 12 amino acids.